The 16 T cell receptor beta chains presented below share a single source sample, sequenced in a study of blood T cells in healthy people across ages. For the second PCR, which ran for about 7 to 11 cycles, a sample-barcoded 5' primer and a J-beta primer mix were used. TCRdb passed the 5' RACE reads through MiXCR, listing each CDR3 protein once. This sample has some 890,000 distinct CDR3 sequences, with 25% to 35% found just once. This sample also appeared in a second study, on T cells of mothers and their children.

The sample comprised blood. The receptors were sampled from a woman between 40 and 50 years old in good health.

This clonotype was detected many times. This chain joins TRBV20-1 and TRBJ2-5; weak D call: TRBD2 (5 bases). Germline V gene data show CDR1 as DFQATT and CDR2 as SNEGSKA (reference sequence). Deletions cut 1 base from V and 0 bases from J, with 6 bases between. CDR3 length: 13 residues. In DNA, the CDR3 is TGCAGTGCTAGAGTAGCGTACCAAGAGACCCAGTACTTC. Its protein is CSARVAYQETQYF.

At least ten counts were recorded for this clonotype. The chain uses TRBV9 and TRBJ2-1; 8 bases are shared with TRBD2. The trim removed 0 bases at V and 1 base at J, leaving 9 bases unmatched. Germline CDR1 is SGDLS and CDR2 is YYNGEE. The CDR3 has 18 amino acids. CDR3 nucleotide sequence: TGTGCCAGCAGCGTAGCCGGGGGGGGAGTAGGATCCTACAATGAGCAGTTCTTC. Translation gives CASSVAGGGVGSYNEQFF.

Details on this clonotype: A much larger clone differs from this one at a single base, so this may be a read error. This chain links TRBV7-2 with TRBJ2-3; TRBD2 might be the D (6 bases). From germline, CDR1 is SGHTA and CDR2 FQGNSA. This CDR3 contains 15 residues. In DNA form, the CDR3 reads TGTGTCAGCAGCTTAACTAGCACGAGCACAGATACGCAGTATTTT. This codes for CVSSLTSTSTDTQYF.

V is TRBV2 and J is TRBJ1-2, with 8 bases lining up with TRBD1. From germline, CDR1 is SNHLY and CDR2 FYNNEI. This CDR3 region has 14 residues. Germline trimming cut 6 bases from V and 4 bases from J; bases unmatched to any gene: 7. The CDR3, as DNA: TGTGCCAGCAGGCCACCCGGGACAGGCTATGGCTACACCTTC. It yields the protein CASRPPGTGYGYTF.

This clonotype was detected ten times or more. The chain has TRBV13 and TRBJ1-1; possible D gene TRBD1, 6 bases. CDR1 and CDR2 from the germline V gene are PRHDT and FYEKMQ (reference sequence). V lost 6 bases and J lost 8, with 13 bases in between. This CDR3 region has 12 residues. The CDR3 spells CASRSDRTEAFF. In DNA, the CDR3 is TGTGCCAGCAGGTCCGACAGGACCGAAGCTTTCTTT.

This clonotype was detected only a few times. With a much larger clone just one base away, this may be a read error. The DNA for the CDR3 is TGTGCCATCAGGGAGGGGGCGTCTGGGGCCAACGTCCTGACTTTC. Its protein product is CAIREGASGANVLTF. The rearrangement links TRBV5-5 to TRBJ2-6; D could derive from TRBD1 or TRBD2 (7 bases each). CDR1 is SGHKS and CDR2 is YYEKEE in the germline V gene (reference sequence). Trimming took off 9 bases at V and 1 base at J, with 14 bases between the two ends. This CDR3 comprises 15 residues.

With regard to this clonotype: A much larger clonotype is one base distant, so this may be a read error. This chain joins TRBV6-5 and TRBJ2-1; TRBD1 is a possible D gene (6 bases). The CDR3 length is 14 residues. V was cut by 2 bases and J by 6 bases, with 11 bases left in between. Germline CDR1 and CDR2: MNHEY and SVGAGI. The CDR3 here is CASSYGRGSNEQFF. DNA of the CDR3: TGTGCCAGCAGTTACGGCAGGGGTTCCAATGAGCAGTTCTTC.

J is TRBJ2-3 and V is TRBV7-3, with D possibly TRBD1 on 5 matching bases. The CDR3 totals 14 residues. V was pared by 1 base and J by 5 bases, with 10 bases between. Germline V CDR1 and CDR2: SGHTA, FQGTGA. CDR3 loop: CASSLIGVGDTQYF. CDR3 DNA: TGTGCCAGCAGCTTAATAGGGGTTGGAGATACGCAGTATTTT.

V usage is TRBV12-3 or TRBV12-4 and J usage is TRBJ2-2, with TRBD1 as a possible D gene (6 bases). The CDR3 totals 13 residues. The V gene lost 5 bases and the J gene lost 6 bases, with 10 bases spanning the gap. This CDR3 reads CASSPRQAGELFF. The CDR3 DNA reads as TGTGCCAGCAGTCCCCGACAGGCCGGGGAGCTGTTTTTT.

This clonotype was detected a few times. The chain recombines TRBV11-2 with TRBJ2-3; 10 nucleotides align to TRBD2. The CDR3 sequence is 15 residues long. From germline, CDR1 is SGHAT and CDR2 FQNNGV. J gave up 7 bases and V 1 base, and 5 bases lay outside the gene matches. The CDR3 DNA follows: TGTGCCAGCAGCTTAGGGAGCGGGGGGGATTATACGCAGTATTTT. Residues: CASSLGSGGDYTQYF.

This clonotype was seen many times. A read error may be the cause here, since a much bigger clone is one base away. V usage is TRBV29-1 and J usage is TRBJ2-7; 11 bases line up with TRBD1. V was pared by 6 bases and J by 6 bases, with 13 bases of the junction left unmatched. The CDR3 contains 15 residues. Germline V lookup: CDR1 SQVTM, CDR2 ANQGSEA. CDR3 nucleotide sequence: TGCAGCGTCATACCGGGACAGGGGGGTCGTGTCGAGCAGTACTTC. Translating it yields CSVIPGQGGRVEQYF.

Many counts were recorded for this clonotype. The CDR3 DNA reads TGCAGCGTTGAGGGCCAGGGGGTAAGCGAGCAGTACTTC. It specifies CSVEGQGVSEQYF. This chain links TRBV29-1 with TRBJ2-7, with 7 bases matching TRBD1. V lost 3 bases and J lost 6; bases outside the gene matches: 8. This CDR3 is 13 amino acids long. Germline CDR1 reads SQVTM; CDR2 reads ANQGSEA.

V is TRBV12-3 or TRBV12-4 and J is TRBJ2-3, with D perhaps matching TRBD1 or TRBD2 (5 bases each). CDR3 size: 15 residues. The V gene lost 2 bases and the J gene lost 4 bases, with 13 bases spanning the gap. In DNA form, the CDR3 reads TGTGCCAGCAGTTTAAGAGGGGTATACGCAGATACGCAGTATTTT. It specifies CASSLRGVYADTQYF.

This clonotype appeared a few times. This chain connects TRBV20-1 to TRBJ2-1; TRBD2 agrees at 9 bases. Germline CDR1 reads DFQATT; CDR2 reads SNEGSKA (reference sequence). CDR3 length: 16 residues. The J segment lost 9 bases and the V segment lost 3 bases, leaving 15 bases of the junction unmatched. The CDR3 protein is CSAREVGGGAWVEQFF. CDR3 nucleotides: TGCAGTGCTAGGGAAGTAGGCGGGGGGGCCTGGGTTGAGCAGTTCTTC.

A word on this clonotype: The junction differs from germline at one of its ends, possibly a read error. The chain couples TRBV3-1 to TRBJ2-1; D uncertain. This CDR3 spans 11 amino acids. Germline CDR1 is LGHDT and CDR2 is YNNKEL (reference sequence). CDR3 loop: CASSQVNEQCF. The CDR3 DNA follows: TGTGCCAGCAGCCAGGTAAATGAGCAGTGCTTC.

V gene TRBV2 combines with J gene TRBJ2-5, with D possibly matching TRBD2 (5 bases). V lost 6 bases and J 5 bases, leaving 13 bases between the germline ends. Germline-derived CDR1 and CDR2 are SNHLY and FYNNEI. The CDR3 contains 13 residues. The CDR3 region has the DNA TGTGCCAGCAGGGAGGCCTGGAGGGAGACCCAGTACTTC. It translates to CASREAWRETQYF.